The next 10 T cell receptor beta chains were all read from a single sample in a study of T cells after posttransplantation cyclophosphamide. Clones were sequenced by immunoSEQ multiplex PCR, and TCRdb holds only the in-frame ones, with some missing. The sample presents approximately 35,000 clones, none singletons. Sequenced material: PBMCs. The receptors shown here come from a woman aged 25 to 39 in good health and a related stem cell transplant donor.

This clone came up a few times. V and J are TRBV7-3 and TRBJ2-5; possibly TRBD1 for D (6 bases). CDR1 and CDR2 from the germline V gene are SGHTA and FQGTGA. This CDR3 comprises 19 residues. Trimming took off 4 bases at V and 2 bases at J, with 26 bases between the two ends. The CDR3 sequence is CASSSLSKHKGVWQETQYF. In nucleotides, the CDR3 is TGTGCCAGCAGCTCCCTTTCCAAGCACAAGGGGGTATGGCAAGAGACCCAGTACTTC.

This clone was detected only a few times. This rearrangement joins TRBV13 to TRBJ2-3; TRBD2 agrees at 11 bases. The V gene end was trimmed by 5 bases and the J gene end by 10 bases; junction bases not matched to a gene: 5. Per the germline V gene, CDR1 is PRHDT and CDR2 is FYEKMQ (reference sequence). The CDR3 spans 13 residues. CDR3 region: CASSRTSGLAQYF. The CDR3 nucleotides read TGTGCCAGCAGCCGGACTAGCGGGTTGGCGCAGTATTTT.

This clone came up many times. This chain joins TRBV6-5 and TRBJ2-5; 10 positions agree with TRBD2. V shed 7 bases and J 3 bases; nucleotides not matched to a gene: 8. The CDR3 covers 15 residues. The germline CDR1 and CDR2 sequences are MNHEY and SVGAGI. CDR3 sequence: CASTKSAGGKETQYF. DNA of the CDR3: TGTGCCAGCACCAAATCAGCGGGGGGGAAAGAGACCCAGTACTTC.

This clone was counted ten times or more. V and J are TRBV6-4 and TRBJ2-5; 8 nucleotides align to TRBD2. In germline, CDR1 is MRHNA, CDR2 SNTAGT. The CDR3 covers 15 residues. V lost 4 bases, J lost 4 bases, and 8 bases stayed unmatched. CDR3 amino acids: CASSVPAGEGETQYF. For the CDR3, the DNA is TGTGCCAGCAGTGTCCCAGCGGGGGAGGGAGAGACCCAGTACTTC.

This clone was recorded many times. This sequence joins TRBV5-4 and TRBJ1-5, with TRBD1 matching 7 bases. The germline CDR1 and CDR2 sequences are SGHNT and YYREEE (reference sequence). V gave up 4 bases and J gave up 2 bases; unmatched junction bases: 3. There are 14 residues in the CDR3. DNA of the CDR3: TGTGCCAGCAGCCGACAGGGCGGCAATCAGCCCCAGCATTTT. It yields the protein CASSRQGGNQPQHF.

Ten or more counts support this clone. The chain carries TRBV6-4 and TRBJ1-1, with TRBD1 as a possible D gene (5 bases). V was cut by 0 bases and J by 4 bases, with 12 bases left in between. This CDR3 is built from 15 residues. The germline V gene encodes CDR1 MRHNA and CDR2 SNTAGT. The CDR3 coding sequence is TGTGCCAGCAGTGACTCTGGGGGGGGGACCACTGAAGCTTTCTTT. Its protein product is CASSDSGGGTTEAFF.

This clone has at least ten counts. The chain combines TRBV5-1 with TRBJ2-2, with a possible D match to TRBD1 (6 bases). V dropped 0 bases and J dropped 0 bases, with 9 bases sitting between them. This CDR3 is 16 amino acids long. CDR1 and CDR2 from the germline V gene are SGHRS and YFSETQ. For the CDR3, the DNA is TGCGCCAGCAGCTTGGCCGGGGACACGAACACCGGGGAGCTGTTTTTT. This sequence encodes CASSLAGDTNTGELFF.

This clone showed up many times. This rearrangement joins TRBV7-9 to TRBJ1-4; D gene uncertain. The CDR3 spans 15 residues. The V and J ends lost 6 bases and 3 bases respectively, with 14 bases between them. Germline V CDR1 and CDR2: SEHNR, FQNEAQ (reference sequence). The CDR3 is CASRSDSRANEKLFF. DNA of the CDR3: TGTGCCAGCAGATCGGACTCAAGGGCTAATGAAAAACTGTTTTTT.

The sample holds many counts of this clone. The chain links TRBV2 to TRBJ1-6; D is undetermined. Trimming pared 8 bases from V and 0 bases from J, leaving 11 bases between. Germline V gene data show CDR1 as SNHLY and CDR2 as FYNNEI. The CDR3 loop spans 15 amino acids. The DNA of the CDR3 is TGTGCCAGCCTAACAGAGAACTCCTATAATTCACCCCTCCACTTT. As protein: CASLTENSYNSPLHF.

This clone came up a few times. CDR3 in amino acids: CASSEGLAGDGDTQYF. The CDR3, as DNA: TGTGCCAGCAGTGAAGGACTAGCGGGGGATGGAGATACGCAGTATTTT. V gene TRBV2 combines with J gene TRBJ2-3, with 12 bases that match TRBD2. The junction had 4 bases not matched to a gene; V was cut back by 1 base and J by 5 bases. The CDR3 sequence is 16 residues long. The germline V gene encodes CDR1 SNHLY and CDR2 FYNNEI. The full variable domain, with the rest looked up from reference TRBV2 and TRBJ2-3, is EPEVTQTPSHQVTQMGQEVILRCVPISNHLYFYWYRQILGQKVEFLVSFYNNEISEKSEIFDDQFSVERPDGSNFTLKIRSTKLEDSAMYFCASSEGLAGDGDTQYFGPGTRLTVL.